This TCR beta chain was obtained from a study of T cell clonotyping in hematopoietic cell transplantation. Study context: Cytoreduction preceded collection of pretransplant recipient samples.

Noted time point: recipient sample about 28 days before transplant, after cytoreduction. Libraries were prepared by immunoSEQ multiplex PCR; TCRdb keeps only in-frame clonotypes and omits some of them. The sample has over 8,000 clones; about nine tenths are singletons. CDR1 and CDR2 (germline): SQVTM, ANQGSEA. The CDR3 runs to 16 residues. Trimming left V 6 bases short and J 0 bases short, with 20 bases between. The sequencing here drew on peripheral blood mononuclear cells, taken before stem cell transplant. The receptor was isolated from a woman aged 45-60 years with chronic myeloid leukemia. Some clones in this sample may be carry-over from other donors' samples. V and J are TRBV29-1 and TRBJ1-2; TRBD1 is a possible D gene (5 bases). The CDR3 sequence: CSVKPTAGRANYGYTF. The CDR3 coding sequence is TGCAGCGTCAAGCCCACCGCAGGGAGAGCTAACTATGGCTACACCTTC.